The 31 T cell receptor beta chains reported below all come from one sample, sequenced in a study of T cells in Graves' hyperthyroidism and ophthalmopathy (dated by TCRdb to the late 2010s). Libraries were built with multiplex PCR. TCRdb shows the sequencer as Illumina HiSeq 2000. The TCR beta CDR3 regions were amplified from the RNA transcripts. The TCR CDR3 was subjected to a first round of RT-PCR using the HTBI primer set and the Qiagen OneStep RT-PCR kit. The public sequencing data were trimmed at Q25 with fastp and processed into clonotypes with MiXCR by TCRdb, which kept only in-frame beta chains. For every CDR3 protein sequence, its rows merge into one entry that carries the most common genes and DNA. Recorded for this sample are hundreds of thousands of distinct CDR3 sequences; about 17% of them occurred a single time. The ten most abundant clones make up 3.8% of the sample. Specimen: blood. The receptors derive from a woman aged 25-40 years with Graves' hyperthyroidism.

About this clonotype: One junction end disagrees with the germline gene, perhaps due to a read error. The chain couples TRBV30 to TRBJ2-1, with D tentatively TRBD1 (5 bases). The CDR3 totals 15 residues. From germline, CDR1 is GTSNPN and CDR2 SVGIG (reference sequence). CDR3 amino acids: CASSLNPTGHNGQFF. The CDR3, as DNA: TGTGCCAGCAGCTTGAATCCCACAGGTCACAATGGGCAGTTCTTC.

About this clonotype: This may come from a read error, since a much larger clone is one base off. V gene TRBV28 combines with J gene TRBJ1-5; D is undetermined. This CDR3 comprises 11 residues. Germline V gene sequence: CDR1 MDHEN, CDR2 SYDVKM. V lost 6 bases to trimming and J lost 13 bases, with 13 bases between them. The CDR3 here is CASSRRMGQHF. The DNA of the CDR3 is TGTGCCAGCAGCCGAAGGATGGGTCAGCATTTT. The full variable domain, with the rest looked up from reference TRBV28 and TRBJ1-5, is DVKVTQSSRYLVKRTGEKVFLECVQDMDHENMFWYRQDPGLGLRLIYFSYDVKMKEKGDIPEGYSVSREKKERFSLILESASTNQTSMYLCASSRRMGQHFGDGTRLSIL.

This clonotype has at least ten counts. CDR3: CASSSDATGGGTDTQYF. The CDR3 region has the DNA TGTGCCAGCAGCTCCGACGCTACAGGGGGCGGCACAGATACGCAGTATTTT. The chain combines TRBV7-3 with TRBJ2-3; 9 bases map to TRBD1. The junction had 9 bases not matched to a gene; V was cut back by 4 bases and J by 1 base. Germline CDR1 and CDR2: SGHTA and FQGTGA. The CDR3 has 17 amino acids.

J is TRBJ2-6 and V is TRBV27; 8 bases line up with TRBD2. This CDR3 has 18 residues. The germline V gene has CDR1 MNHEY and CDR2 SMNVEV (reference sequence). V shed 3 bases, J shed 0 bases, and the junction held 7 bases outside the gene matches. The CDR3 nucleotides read TGTGCCAGCAGTTTTCTTTACGGGGGGGACTCTGGGGCCAACGTCCTGACTTTC. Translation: CASSFLYGGDSGANVLTF.

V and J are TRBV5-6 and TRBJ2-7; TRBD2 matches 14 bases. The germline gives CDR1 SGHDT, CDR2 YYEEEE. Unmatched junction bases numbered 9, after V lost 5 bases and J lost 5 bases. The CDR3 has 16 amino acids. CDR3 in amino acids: CASRLGTSGSRHEQYF. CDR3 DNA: TGTGCCAGCAGGCTCGGGACTAGCGGGAGTCGGCACGAGCAGTACTTC.

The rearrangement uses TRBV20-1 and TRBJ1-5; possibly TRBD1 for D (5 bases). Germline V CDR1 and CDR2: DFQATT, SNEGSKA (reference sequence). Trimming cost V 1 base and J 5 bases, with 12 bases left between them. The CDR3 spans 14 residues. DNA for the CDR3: TGCAGTGCTAGAGTGACCGGGGGGTATCAGCCCCAGCATTTT. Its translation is CSARVTGGYQPQHF.

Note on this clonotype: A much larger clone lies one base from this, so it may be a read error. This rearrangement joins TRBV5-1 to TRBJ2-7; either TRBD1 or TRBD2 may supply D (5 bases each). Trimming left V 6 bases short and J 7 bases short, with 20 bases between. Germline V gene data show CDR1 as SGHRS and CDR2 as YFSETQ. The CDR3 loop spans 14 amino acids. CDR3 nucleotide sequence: TGCGCCAGCACCGCCGGGACCGCTTTCAGGGAGCAGTACTTC. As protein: CASTAGTAFREQYF.

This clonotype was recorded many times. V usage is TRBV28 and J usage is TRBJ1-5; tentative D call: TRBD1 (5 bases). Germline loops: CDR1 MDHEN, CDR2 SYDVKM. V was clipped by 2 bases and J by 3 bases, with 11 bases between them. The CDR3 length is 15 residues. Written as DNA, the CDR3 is TGTGCCAGCAGTTTAAGTGGGGCATTCAATCAGCCCCAGCATTTT. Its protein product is CASSLSGAFNQPQHF.

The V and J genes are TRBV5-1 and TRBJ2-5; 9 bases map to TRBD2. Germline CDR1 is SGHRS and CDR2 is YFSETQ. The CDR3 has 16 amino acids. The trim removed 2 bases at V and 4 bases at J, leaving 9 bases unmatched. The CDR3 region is CASSFSSGSLLETQYF. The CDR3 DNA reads TGCGCCAGCAGCTTCAGTAGCGGGAGTCTTTTAGAGACCCAGTACTTC.

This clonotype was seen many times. CDR3 sequence reads: CASSFEGGYTF. The CDR3 DNA reads TGTGCCAGCAGTTTTGAGGGCGGCTACACCTTC. The chain combines TRBV28 with TRBJ1-2; D is uncertain. Deletions cut 3 bases from V and 8 bases from J, with 7 bases between. Germline CDR1 MDHEN, CDR2 SYDVKM. The CDR3 runs 11 residues.

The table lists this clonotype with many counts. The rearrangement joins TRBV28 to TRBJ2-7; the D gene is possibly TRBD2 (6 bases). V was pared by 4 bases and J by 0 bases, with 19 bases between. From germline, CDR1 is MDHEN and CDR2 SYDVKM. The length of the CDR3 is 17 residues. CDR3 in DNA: TGTGCCAGCAGTTCACAATATAGCGGTCCCCACTCCTACGAGCAGTACTTC. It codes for CASSSQYSGPHSYEQYF.

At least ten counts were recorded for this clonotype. The DNA for the CDR3 is TGTGCCAGCAGTTTGGGCGGTAGGAATCAGCCCCAGCATTTT. It encodes CASSLGGRNQPQHF. This rearrangement joins TRBV12-3 or TRBV12-4 to TRBJ1-5, with no clear D. The CDR3 sequence is 14 residues long. Trimming took off 3 bases at V and 4 bases at J, with 10 bases between the two ends.

DNA for the CDR3: TGTGCCAGCAGCTTGGGGGAGGGGTGGGAGACCCAGTACTTC. Translating gives CASSLGEGWETQYF. This chain joins TRBV11-2 and TRBJ2-5; 7 bases are a match to TRBD2. Germline CDR1 SGHAT, CDR2 FQNNGV. After removal of 3 bases from V and 5 bases from J, the junction contained 6 bases not matched to a gene. The CDR3 covers 14 residues.

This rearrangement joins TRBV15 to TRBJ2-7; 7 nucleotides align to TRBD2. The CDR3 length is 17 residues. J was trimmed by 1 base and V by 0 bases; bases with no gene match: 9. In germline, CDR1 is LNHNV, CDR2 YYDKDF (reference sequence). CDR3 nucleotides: TGTGCCACCAGCAGAGACTTTGGCCTAGCGGCATCCTACGAGCAGTACTTC. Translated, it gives CATSRDFGLAASYEQYF.

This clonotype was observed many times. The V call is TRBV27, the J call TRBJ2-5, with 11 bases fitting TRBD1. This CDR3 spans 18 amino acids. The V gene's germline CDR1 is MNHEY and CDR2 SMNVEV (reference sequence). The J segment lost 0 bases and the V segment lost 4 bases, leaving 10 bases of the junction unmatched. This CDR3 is CASSSKRTGGWYQETQYF. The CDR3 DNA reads TGTGCCAGCAGTTCTAAGAGGACAGGGGGCTGGTACCAAGAGACCCAGTACTTC.

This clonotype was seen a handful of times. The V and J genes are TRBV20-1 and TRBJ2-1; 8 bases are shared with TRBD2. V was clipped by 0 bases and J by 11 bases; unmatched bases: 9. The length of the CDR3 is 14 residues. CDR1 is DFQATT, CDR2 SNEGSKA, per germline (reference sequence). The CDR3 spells CSARDSIAGKQQFF. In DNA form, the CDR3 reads TGCAGTGCTAGAGATTCCATAGCGGGGAAACAGCAGTTCTTC.

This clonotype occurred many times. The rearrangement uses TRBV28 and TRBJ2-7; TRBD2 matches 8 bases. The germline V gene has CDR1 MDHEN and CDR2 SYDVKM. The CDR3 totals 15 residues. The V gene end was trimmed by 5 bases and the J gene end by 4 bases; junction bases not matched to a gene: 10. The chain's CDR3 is CASSREGLVAYEQYF. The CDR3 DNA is TGTGCCAGCAGTCGAGAGGGACTAGTGGCATACGAGCAGTACTTC.

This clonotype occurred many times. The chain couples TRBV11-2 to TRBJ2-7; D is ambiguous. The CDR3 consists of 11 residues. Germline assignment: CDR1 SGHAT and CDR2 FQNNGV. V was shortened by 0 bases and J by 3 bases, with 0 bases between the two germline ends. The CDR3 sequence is CASSLDYEQYF. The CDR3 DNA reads TGTGCCAGCAGCTTAGACTACGAGCAGTACTTC.

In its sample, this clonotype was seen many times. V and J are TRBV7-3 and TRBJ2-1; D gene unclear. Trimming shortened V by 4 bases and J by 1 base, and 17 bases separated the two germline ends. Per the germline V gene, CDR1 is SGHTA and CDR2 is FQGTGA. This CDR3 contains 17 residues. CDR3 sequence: CASSSQSQLRSYNEQFF. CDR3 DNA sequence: TGTGCCAGCAGCTCCCAGTCCCAACTGAGGTCCTACAATGAGCAGTTCTTC.

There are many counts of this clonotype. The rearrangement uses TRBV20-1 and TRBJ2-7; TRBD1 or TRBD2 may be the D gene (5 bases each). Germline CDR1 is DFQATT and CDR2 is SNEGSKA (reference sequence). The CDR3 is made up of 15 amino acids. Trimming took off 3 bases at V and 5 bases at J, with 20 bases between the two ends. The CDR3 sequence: CSASAWGSQHNEQYF. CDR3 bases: TGCAGTGCTAGCGCCTGGGGGTCCCAACACAACGAGCAGTACTTC.

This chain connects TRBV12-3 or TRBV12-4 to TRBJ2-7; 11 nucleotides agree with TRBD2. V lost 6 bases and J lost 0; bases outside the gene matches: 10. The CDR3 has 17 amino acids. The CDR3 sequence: CASRTGTSGVYSYEQYF. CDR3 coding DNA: TGTGCCAGCAGAACCGGGACTAGCGGAGTTTACTCCTACGAGCAGTACTTC.

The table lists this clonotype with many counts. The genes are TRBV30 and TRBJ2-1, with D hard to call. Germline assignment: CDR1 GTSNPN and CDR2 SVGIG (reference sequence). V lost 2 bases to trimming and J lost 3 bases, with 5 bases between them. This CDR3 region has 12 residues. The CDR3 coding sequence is TGTGCCTGGAGTAAGGACTACAATGAGCAGTTCTTC. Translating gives CAWSKDYNEQFF. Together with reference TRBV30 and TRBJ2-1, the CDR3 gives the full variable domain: SQTIHQWPATLVQPVGSPLSLECTVEGTSNPNLYWYRQAAGRGLQLLFYSVGIGQISSEVPQNLSASRPQDRQFILSSKKLLLSDSGFYLCAWSKDYNEQFFGPGTRLTVL.

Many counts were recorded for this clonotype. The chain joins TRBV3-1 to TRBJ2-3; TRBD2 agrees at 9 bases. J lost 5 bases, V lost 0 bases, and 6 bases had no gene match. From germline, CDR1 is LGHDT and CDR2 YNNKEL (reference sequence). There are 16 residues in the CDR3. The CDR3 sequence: CASSQDWLAGRDTQYF. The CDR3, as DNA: TGTGCCAGCAGCCAAGATTGGCTAGCGGGACGAGATACGCAGTATTTT.

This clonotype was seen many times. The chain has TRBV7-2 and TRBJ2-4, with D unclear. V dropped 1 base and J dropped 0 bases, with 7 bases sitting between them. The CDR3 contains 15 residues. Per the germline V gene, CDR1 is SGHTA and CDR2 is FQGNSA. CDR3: CASSLGSLAKNIQYF. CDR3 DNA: TGTGCCAGCAGCTTAGGGTCACTAGCCAAAAACATTCAGTACTTC.

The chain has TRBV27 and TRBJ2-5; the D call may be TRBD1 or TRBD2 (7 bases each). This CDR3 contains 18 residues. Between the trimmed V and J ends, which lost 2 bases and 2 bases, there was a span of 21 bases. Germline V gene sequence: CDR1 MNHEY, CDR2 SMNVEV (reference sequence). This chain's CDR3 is CASSLGGGWDSTQETQYF. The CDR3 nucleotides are TGTGCCAGCAGTTTAGGGGGGGGTTGGGACAGCACACAAGAGACCCAGTACTTC.

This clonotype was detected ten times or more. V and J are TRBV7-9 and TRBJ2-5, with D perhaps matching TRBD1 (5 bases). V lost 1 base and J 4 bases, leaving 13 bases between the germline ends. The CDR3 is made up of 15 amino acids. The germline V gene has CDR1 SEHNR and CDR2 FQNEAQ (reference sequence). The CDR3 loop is CASSLEQGFIETQYF. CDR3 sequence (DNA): TGTGCCAGCAGCTTAGAGCAGGGTTTCATAGAGACCCAGTACTTC.

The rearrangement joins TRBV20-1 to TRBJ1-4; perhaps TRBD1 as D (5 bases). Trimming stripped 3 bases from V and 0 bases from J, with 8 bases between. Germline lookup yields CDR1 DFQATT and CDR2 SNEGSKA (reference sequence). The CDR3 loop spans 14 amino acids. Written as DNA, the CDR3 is TGCAGTGCTAGTGCGGGGGCAACTAATGAAAAACTGTTTTTT. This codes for CSASAGATNEKLFF.

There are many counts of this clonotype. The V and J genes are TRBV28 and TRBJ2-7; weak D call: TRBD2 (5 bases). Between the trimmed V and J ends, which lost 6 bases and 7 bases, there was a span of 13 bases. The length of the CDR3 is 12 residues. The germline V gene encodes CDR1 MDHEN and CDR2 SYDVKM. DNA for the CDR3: TGTGCCAGCAGCCTATCAGAGCGGGAGCAGTACTTC. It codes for CASSLSEREQYF.

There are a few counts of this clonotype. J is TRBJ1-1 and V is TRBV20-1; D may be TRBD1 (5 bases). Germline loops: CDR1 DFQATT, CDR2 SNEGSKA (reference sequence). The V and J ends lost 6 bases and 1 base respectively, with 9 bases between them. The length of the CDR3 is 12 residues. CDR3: CSAWDGNTEAFF. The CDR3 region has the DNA TGCAGTGCATGGGACGGGAACACTGAAGCTTTCTTT.

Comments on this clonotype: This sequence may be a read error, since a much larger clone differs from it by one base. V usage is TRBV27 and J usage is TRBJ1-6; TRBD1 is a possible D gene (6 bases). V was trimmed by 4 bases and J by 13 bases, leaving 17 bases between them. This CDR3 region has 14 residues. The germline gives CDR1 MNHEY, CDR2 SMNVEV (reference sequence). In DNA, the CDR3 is TGTGCCAGCAGTTGGGGAATACAGGGAGCGCCCCTCCACTTT. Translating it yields CASSWGIQGAPLHF.

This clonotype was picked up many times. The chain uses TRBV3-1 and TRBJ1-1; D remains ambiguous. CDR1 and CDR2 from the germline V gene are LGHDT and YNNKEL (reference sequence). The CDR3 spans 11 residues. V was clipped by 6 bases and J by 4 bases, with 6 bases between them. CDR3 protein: CASSKATEAFF. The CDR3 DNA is TGTGCCAGCAGTAAGGCCACTGAAGCTTTCTTT.